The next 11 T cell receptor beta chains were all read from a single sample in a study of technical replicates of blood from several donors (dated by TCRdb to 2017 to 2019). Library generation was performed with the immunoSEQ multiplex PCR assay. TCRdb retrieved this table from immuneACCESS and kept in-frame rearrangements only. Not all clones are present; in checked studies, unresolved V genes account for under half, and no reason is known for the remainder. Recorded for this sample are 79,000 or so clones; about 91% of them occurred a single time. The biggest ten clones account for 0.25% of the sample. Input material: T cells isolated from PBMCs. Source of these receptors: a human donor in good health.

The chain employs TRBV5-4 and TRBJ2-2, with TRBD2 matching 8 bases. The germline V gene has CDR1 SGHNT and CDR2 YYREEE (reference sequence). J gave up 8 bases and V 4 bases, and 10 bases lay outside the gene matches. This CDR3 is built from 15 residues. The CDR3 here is CASSDPGTRGGELFF. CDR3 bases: TGTGCCAGCAGCGACCCCGGGACTAGGGGTGGGGAGCTGTTTTTT.

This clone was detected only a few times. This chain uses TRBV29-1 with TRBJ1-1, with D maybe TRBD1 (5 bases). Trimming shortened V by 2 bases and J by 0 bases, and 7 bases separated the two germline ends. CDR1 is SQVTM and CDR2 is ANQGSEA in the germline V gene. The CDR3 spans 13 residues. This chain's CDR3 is CSVERGLNTEAFF. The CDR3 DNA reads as TGCAGCGTTGAAAGGGGCCTGAACACTGAAGCTTTCTTT.

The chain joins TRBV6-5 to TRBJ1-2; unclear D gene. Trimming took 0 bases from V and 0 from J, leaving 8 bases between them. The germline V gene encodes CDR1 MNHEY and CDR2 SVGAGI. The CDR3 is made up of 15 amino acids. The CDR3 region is CASSYSPVPNYGYTF. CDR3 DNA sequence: TGTGCCAGCAGTTACTCCCCCGTCCCTAACTATGGCTACACCTTC.

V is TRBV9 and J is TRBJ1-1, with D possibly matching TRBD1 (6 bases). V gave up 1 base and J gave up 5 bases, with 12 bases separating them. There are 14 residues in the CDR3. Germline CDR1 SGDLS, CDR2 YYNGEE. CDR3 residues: CASSVMGAGTEAFF. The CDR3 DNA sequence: TGTGCCAGCAGCGTAATGGGGGCGGGTACTGAAGCTTTCTTT.

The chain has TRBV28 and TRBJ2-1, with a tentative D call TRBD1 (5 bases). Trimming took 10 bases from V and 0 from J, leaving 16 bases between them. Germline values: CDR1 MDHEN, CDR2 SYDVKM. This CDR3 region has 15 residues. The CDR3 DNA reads TGTGCCACCCAAAGGGTACAGGCCTCCTACAATGAGCAGTTCTTC. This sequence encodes CATQRVQASYNEQFF.

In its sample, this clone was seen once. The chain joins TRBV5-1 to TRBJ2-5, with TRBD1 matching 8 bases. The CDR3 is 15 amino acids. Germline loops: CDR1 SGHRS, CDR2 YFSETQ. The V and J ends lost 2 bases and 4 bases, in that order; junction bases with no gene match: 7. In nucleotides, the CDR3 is TGCGCCAGCAGCTTCCAGGGGGCTTCGGGAGAGACCCAGTACTTC. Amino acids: CASSFQGASGETQYF.

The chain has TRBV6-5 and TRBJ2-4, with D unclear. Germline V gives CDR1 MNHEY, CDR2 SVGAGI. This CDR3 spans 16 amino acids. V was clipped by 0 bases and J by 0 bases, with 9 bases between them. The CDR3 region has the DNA TGTGCCAGCAGTTACTCGGCCCGAATAGCCAAAAACATTCAGTACTTC. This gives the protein CASSYSARIAKNIQYF.

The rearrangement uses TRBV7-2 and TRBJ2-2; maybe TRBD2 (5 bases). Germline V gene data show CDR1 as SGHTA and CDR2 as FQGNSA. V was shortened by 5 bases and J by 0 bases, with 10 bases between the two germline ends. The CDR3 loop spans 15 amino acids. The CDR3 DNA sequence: TGTGCCAGCAGCCGAGCCGGGGCGAACACCGGGGAGCTGTTTTTT. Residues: CASSRAGANTGELFF.

The CDR3 reads CASSYRENTQYF. CDR3 bases: TGTGCCAGCAGTTACAGGGAAAATACGCAGTATTTT. The rearrangement joins TRBV28 to TRBJ2-3, with D perhaps TRBD1 (6 bases). This CDR3 has 12 residues. The germline V and J ends were trimmed by 4 bases and 7 bases, with 9 bases remaining between them. Looked up from germline, CDR1 is MDHEN and CDR2 is SYDVKM. Using reference TRBV28 and TRBJ2-3 for the parts outside the CDR3, the full variable domain is DVKVTQSSRYLVKRTGEKVFLECVQDMDHENMFWYRQDPGLGLRLIYFSYDVKMKEKGDIPEGYSVSREKKERFSLILESASTNQTSMYLCASSYRENTQYFGPGTRLTVL.

CDR3 residues: CASSWEGEHGYTF. Here the CDR3 DNA reads TGTGCCAGCAGTTGGGAGGGGGAGCATGGCTACACCTTC. The chain recombines TRBV11-3 with TRBJ1-2, with D possibly TRBD1 on 6 matching bases. The CDR3 loop spans 13 amino acids. Trimming took off 6 bases at V and 6 bases at J, with 14 bases between the two ends. Germline CDR1 is SGHNT and CDR2 is YENEEA.

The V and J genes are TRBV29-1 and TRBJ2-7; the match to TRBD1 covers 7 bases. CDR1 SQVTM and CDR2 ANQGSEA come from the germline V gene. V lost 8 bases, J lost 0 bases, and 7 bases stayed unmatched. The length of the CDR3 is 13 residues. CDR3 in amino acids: CSSPGTASYEQYF. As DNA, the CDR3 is TGCAGCTCGCCCGGGACAGCCTCCTACGAGCAGTACTTC.